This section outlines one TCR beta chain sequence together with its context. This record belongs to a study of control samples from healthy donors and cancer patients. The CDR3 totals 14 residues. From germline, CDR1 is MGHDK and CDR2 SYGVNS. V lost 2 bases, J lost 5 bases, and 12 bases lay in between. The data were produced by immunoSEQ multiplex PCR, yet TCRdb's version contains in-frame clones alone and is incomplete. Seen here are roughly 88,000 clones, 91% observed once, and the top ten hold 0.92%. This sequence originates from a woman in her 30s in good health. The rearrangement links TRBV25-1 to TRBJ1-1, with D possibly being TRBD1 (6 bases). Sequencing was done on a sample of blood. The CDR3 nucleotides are TGTGCCAGCAGTGAACAGGGGAGGTATACTGAAGCTTTCTTT. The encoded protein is CASSEQGRYTEAFF.